This TCR beta chain was sequenced in a study of regulatory T cells in long-lasting Graves disease. This CDR3 comprises 18 residues. The germline V and J ends were trimmed by 4 bases and 2 bases, with 24 bases remaining between them. Germline-derived CDR1 and CDR2 are SNHLY and FYNNEI. CDR3-region Arm-PCR and iRepertoire HTBI primers produced the TCR beta libraries. Via MiXCR, TCRdb re-called the multiplex PCR reads, giving one row per CDR3 protein. The sample holds around 450,000 distinct CDR3 sequences, around a fifth seen once. Specified time point: persistent/refractory GD, antithyroid drugs over 5 years with positive TRAb. With RNA extracted from PBMCs as input, the TCR library was made.

The material sequenced was peripheral blood mononuclear cells (PBMCs), taken when the disease was refractory, from a patient treated with antithyroid drugs. This receptor was obtained from a female donor with Graves disease. The chain combines TRBV2 with TRBJ2-7; D is perhaps TRBD1 or TRBD2 (5 bases each). The DNA for the CDR3 is TGTGCCAGCAGTGCGACCAGACCTCCTCCGACGGGGCCCTACGAGCAGTACTTC. It translates to CASSATRPPPTGPYEQYF. Complete variable domain (other parts from reference TRBV2 and TRBJ2-7): EPEVTQTPSHQVTQMGQEVILRCVPISNHLYFYWYRQILGQKVEFLVSFYNNEISEKSEIFDDQFSVERPDGSNFTLKIRSTKLEDSAMYFCASSATRPPPTGPYEQYFGPGTRLTVT.